These 10 T cell receptor beta chains originate from one sample sequenced in a study of beta chain features in type 1 diabetes. TCRB transcripts that were expressed got sequenced, as all of the isolated RNA had been reverse transcribed. Profiling relied on immunoSEQ multiplex PCR, and the TCRdb table lists in-frame clones only, not all of them. In the table there are 160,000 or so clones, around 10% of which are singletons. The specimen sequenced was central memory CD4+ T cells from blood. Receptors originate from a man in his late teens or twenties in good health.

V is TRBV27 and J is TRBJ2-5; D not certain. V lost 6 bases, J lost 4 bases, and 6 bases lay in between. CDR1 and CDR2 from the germline V gene are MNHEY and SMNVEV (reference sequence). This CDR3 comprises 11 residues. CDR3 nucleotide sequence: TGTGCCAGCAGAACTGGAGAGACCCAGTACTTC. Translation gives CASRTGETQYF.

The chain has TRBV7-2 and TRBJ2-7; 11 bases map to TRBD2. V shed 9 bases, J shed 5 bases, and the junction held 9 bases outside the gene matches. The CDR3 contains 14 residues. Per germline, CDR1 SGHTA and CDR2 FQGNSA. CDR3 residues: CASSYKTSGNEQYF. CDR3 nucleotide sequence: TGTGCCAGTTCCTATAAGACTAGCGGGAACGAGCAGTACTTC.

This clone was detected many times. V and J are TRBV14 and TRBJ1-6; D is uncertain. The CDR3 loop spans 14 amino acids. Germline assignment: CDR1 SGHDN and CDR2 FVKESK. Trimming left V 1 base short and J 9 bases short, with 10 bases between. The CDR3 region has the DNA TGTGCCAGCAGCCAAGGAAGGGCTCTTTCACCCCTCCACTTT. Translation: CASSQGRALSPLHF.

The chain employs TRBV5-1 and TRBJ2-1; 8 positions match TRBD1. The CDR3 spans 14 residues. Looked up from germline, CDR1 is SGHRS and CDR2 is YFSETQ. The J segment lost 10 bases and the V segment lost 0 bases, leaving 6 bases of the junction unmatched. CDR3 bases: TGCGCCAGCAGCTTGGGCCGGACAGGGATGGAGCAGTTCTTC. Its translation: CASSLGRTGMEQFF.

The chain recombines TRBV7-2 with TRBJ2-4, with 7 bases that match TRBD2. CDR1 and CDR2 (germline): SGHTA, FQGNSA. J gave up 9 bases and V 3 bases, and 5 bases lay outside the gene matches. This CDR3 is 13 amino acids long. The CDR3 loop reads CASSFSGRGIQYF. Here the CDR3 DNA reads TGTGCCAGCAGCTTTTCTGGGAGGGGCATTCAGTACTTC. Variable domain in full (rest from reference TRBV7-2 and TRBJ2-4): GAGVSQSPSNKVTEKGKDVELRCDPISGHTALYWYRQSLGQGLEFLIYFQGNSAPDKSGLPSDRFSAERTGGSVSTLTIQRTQQEDSAVYLCASSFSGRGIQYFGAGTRLSVL.

J is TRBJ1-1 and V is TRBV29-1; D possibly corresponds to TRBD1 (6 bases). V was cut by 3 bases and J by 1 base, with 9 bases left in between. The CDR3 is made up of 13 amino acids. Germline lookup yields CDR1 SQVTM and CDR2 ANQGSEA. As DNA, the CDR3 is TGCAGCGTTGATCAGGGGAGGAACACTGAAGCTTTCTTT. Translating gives CSVDQGRNTEAFF.

This clone was seen at least ten times. V gene TRBV6-1 combines with J gene TRBJ2-3, with D perhaps TRBD1 (6 bases). The CDR3 contains 12 residues. Germline lookup yields CDR1 MNHNS and CDR2 SASEGT. V gave up 8 bases and J gave up 2 bases, with 8 bases separating them. CDR3: CASGQYTDTQYF. The CDR3, as DNA: TGTGCCAGCGGACAGTACACAGATACGCAGTATTTT.

The V gene is TRBV23-1, the J gene TRBJ2-2, with a tentative D call TRBD2 (5 bases). TRBV23-1 is known as an ORF, though its function is uncertain. The CDR3 spans 12 residues. With 10 bases removed from V and 1 base from J, the gap between germline ends came to 7 bases. CDR3 coding DNA: TGCGCCACCGAGGGGAACACCGGGGAGCTGTTTTTT. It codes for CATEGNTGELFF.

The chain employs TRBV7-2 and TRBJ2-1, with 7 bases lining up with TRBD2. Per germline, CDR1 SGHTA and CDR2 FQGNSA. This CDR3 region has 13 residues. V gave up 4 bases and J gave up 8 bases; unmatched junction bases: 5. The CDR3 DNA sequence: TGTGCCAGCAGCTGGACTAGATCCCATGAGCAGTTCTTC. This gives the protein CASSWTRSHEQFF.

The CDR3 DNA sequence: TGCGCCAGCAGCTTGGTAGCGGAAGGTTCCTACGAGCAGTACTTC. Its translation: CASSLVAEGSYEQYF. This chain links TRBV5-1 with TRBJ2-7, with a weak D call TRBD2 (6 bases). The CDR3 consists of 15 residues. The V end lost 0 bases, the J end lost 1 base, and 11 bases lay between the germline ends. Germline values: CDR1 SGHRS, CDR2 YFSETQ.